This T cell receptor (beta chain) was identified during a study of tumor-infiltrating lymphocytes in localized non-small cell lung cancer. Across the whole study: Each patient gave resected tumor and non-adjacent uninvolved lung tissue.

TCRdb keeps only in-frame clones here, not all; method: immunoSEQ multiplex PCR. The sample has approximately 17,000 clones, around 72% seen once. Trimming left V 2 bases short and J 1 base short, with 2 bases between. The CDR3 spans 13 residues. CDR1 is KGHSH and CDR2 is LQKENI in the germline V gene. For this clone: Its antigen is unknown.

Broader study findings: Different pieces of the same tissue went to different assays, confounding technical variation with intratumor heterogeneity.

Material: lung tumor tissue. The clonotype comes from a human donor with non-small cell lung cancer. The chain links TRBV18 to TRBJ2-2; no firm D call. CDR3: CASSPKNTGELFF. CDR3 bases: TGTGCCAGCTCACCAAAGAACACCGGGGAGCTGTTTTTT.